The 24 T cell receptor beta chains reported below all come from one sample, sequenced in a study of blood T cell repertoires in COVID-19. The protocol was immunoSEQ multiplex PCR, while the TCRdb copy is restricted to in-frame clones and leaves out a portion. The table includes 250,000 or so clones, around nine tenths detected once. Source material: peripheral blood. These receptors were collected from a man younger than 40 with active or convalescent COVID-19.

This chain uses TRBV5-1 with TRBJ1-1, with D unresolved. V gave up 1 base and J gave up 6 bases, with 7 bases separating them. Germline lookup yields CDR1 SGHRS and CDR2 YFSETQ. The CDR3 covers 12 residues. CDR3 sequence: CASSLPSPEAFF. The CDR3 bases are TGCGCCAGCAGCTTGCCGAGTCCTGAAGCTTTCTTT.

The table lists this clone with a count of one. This rearrangement joins TRBV9 to TRBJ2-5; D perhaps matches TRBD2 (7 bases). The CDR3 extends over 16 amino acids. Germline V gene sequence: CDR1 SGDLS, CDR2 YYNGEE. Trimming shortened V by 5 bases and J by 1 base, and 18 bases separated the two germline ends. In nucleotides, the CDR3 is TGTGCCAGCAGTGGGTATGGGGGGGGCCCCCAAGAGACCCAGTACTTC. It yields the protein CASSGYGGGPQETQYF.

The chain carries TRBV5-1 and TRBJ1-3; D uncertain. Deletions cut 5 bases from V and 0 bases from J, with 12 bases between. The CDR3 is 15 amino acids. Germline V CDR1 and CDR2: SGHRS, YFSETQ. CDR3: CASSVSLNSGNTIYF. For the CDR3, the DNA is TGCGCCAGCAGTGTATCCCTAAACTCTGGAAACACCATATATTTT.

The chain uses TRBV11-2 and TRBJ2-2, with D possibly being TRBD1 (5 bases). CDR3 length: 15 residues. Looked up from germline, CDR1 is SGHAT and CDR2 is FQNNGV. Trimming cost V 1 base and J 7 bases, with 13 bases left between them. The CDR3 sequence: CASSLVQGLGGELFF. Written as DNA, the CDR3 is TGTGCCAGCAGCTTAGTGCAGGGTTTGGGCGGGGAGCTGTTTTTT.

The chain recombines TRBV5-6 with TRBJ1-2, with TRBD1 as a possible D gene (5 bases). CDR1 and CDR2 from the germline V gene are SGHDT and YYEEEE. The V and J ends lost 4 bases and 4 bases respectively, with 17 bases between them. CDR3 length equals 15 residues. The CDR3 sequence: CASSLGAAESYGYTF. In DNA, the CDR3 is TGTGCCAGCAGCCTTGGGGCGGCAGAGTCCTATGGCTACACCTTC.

The chain combines TRBV27 with TRBJ1-4; the D is unclear. V lost 3 bases and J 8 bases, leaving 13 bases between the germline ends. The CDR3 contains 14 residues. From germline, CDR1 is MNHEY and CDR2 SMNVEV (reference sequence). This CDR3 is CASSLGGLREKLFF. In nucleotides, the CDR3 is TGTGCCAGCAGTTTGGGAGGTCTTCGGGAAAAACTGTTTTTT.

This chain connects TRBV7-3 to TRBJ1-5; D uncertain. Germline V gene sequence: CDR1 SGHTA, CDR2 FQGTGA. This CDR3 comprises 15 residues. The germline V and J ends were trimmed by 5 bases and 9 bases, with 20 bases remaining between them. The CDR3 coding sequence is TGTGCCAGCAGCCCCATACTCCCTCGAGTATGGCCCCAGCATTTT. This codes for CASSPILPRVWPQHF. Looking up the rest from reference TRBV7-3 and TRBJ1-5 gives the full variable domain: GAGVSQTPSNKVTEKGKYVELRCDPISGHTALYWYRQSLGQGPEFLIYFQGTGAADDSGLPNDRFFAVRPEGSVSTLKIQRTERGDSAVYLCASSPILPRVWPQHFGDGTRLSIL.

The CDR3 DNA is TGTGCCAGCAGCTTAGAGGGACAGGGTATGGGGCCCGGGGAGCTGTTTTTT. Encoded protein: CASSLEGQGMGPGELFF. The rearrangement joins TRBV7-8 to TRBJ2-2; the match to TRBD1 covers 9 bases. With V trimmed by 1 base and J by 6 bases, 9 bases remained unmatched. This CDR3 contains 17 residues. The V gene's germline CDR1 is SGHVS and CDR2 FQNEAQ. The full variable domain, its missing parts supplied by reference TRBV7-8 and TRBJ2-2, is GAGVSQSPRYKVAKRGQDVALRCDPISGHVSLFWYQQALGQGPEFLTYFQNEAQLDKSGLPSDRFFAERPEGSVSTLKIQRTQQEDSAVYLCASSLEGQGMGPGELFFGEGSRLTVL.

The chain combines TRBV5-6 with TRBJ1-5; 9 bases align to TRBD1. Germline-derived CDR1 and CDR2 are SGHDT and YYEEEE. This CDR3 contains 16 residues. The J segment lost 4 bases and the V segment lost 0 bases, leaving 5 bases of the junction unmatched. CDR3 bases: TGTGCCAGCAGCTTGGCCGCGACAGGGGGGAATCAGCCCCAGCATTTT. Protein: CASSLAATGGNQPQHF.

This clone was observed a few times. This chain joins TRBV18 and TRBJ2-4; 8 bases agree with TRBD1. The ends lost 3 bases at V and 1 base at J; junction bases unmatched: 2. The CDR3 spans 15 residues. Germline V gene lookup returns CDR1 KGHSH and CDR2 LQKENI. The CDR3 is CASSPRQGAKNIQYF. DNA for the CDR3: TGTGCCAGCTCACCTAGACAGGGGGCCAAAAACATTCAGTACTTC.

In its sample, this clone was seen a few times. The genes are TRBV7-8 and TRBJ1-5; D is perhaps TRBD1 (6 bases). Germline CDR1 and CDR2: SGHVS and FQNEAQ. The ends were cut back, 2 bases at V and 2 bases at J, with 7 bases in the middle. The CDR3 is made up of 14 amino acids. As DNA, the CDR3 is TGTGCCAGCAGCTTAAACAGGGGCAATCAGCCCCAGCATTTT. Translated, it gives CASSLNRGNQPQHF.

The chain recombines TRBV14 with TRBJ2-7, with D unclear. The germline CDR1 and CDR2 sequences are SGHDN and FVKESK. V was clipped by 0 bases and J by 3 bases, with 6 bases between them. The CDR3 extends over 13 amino acids. The DNA for the CDR3 is TGTGCCAGCAGCCAAGACACCTACTACGAGCAGTACTTC. Its protein is CASSQDTYYEQYF.

As regards this clone: The junction does not match germline at one end; this may be a read error. The CDR3 region has the DNA TGTGCCAGCAGTTCCAGACAGCCGGTCGCCTTC. It yields the protein CASSSRQPVAF. The chain has TRBV28 and TRBJ1-2; maybe TRBD1 (5 bases). The CDR3 is 11 amino acids. Germline values: CDR1 MDHEN, CDR2 SYDVKM.

The CDR3 region has the DNA TGTGCCAGCAGCCAATTTACGGGCACAGATACGCAGTATTTT. Its protein is CASSQFTGTDTQYF. The chain employs TRBV14 and TRBJ2-3; D gene unclear. Germline-derived CDR1 and CDR2 are SGHDN and FVKESK. Trimming removed 2 bases at V and 1 base at J, with 7 bases between. This CDR3 has 14 amino acids.

The sample holds one count of this clone. The chain couples TRBV30 to TRBJ2-7; perhaps TRBD1 as D (6 bases). This CDR3 contains 15 residues. The germline CDR1 and CDR2 sequences are GTSNPN and SVGIG (reference sequence). V lost 0 bases and J 4 bases, leaving 16 bases between the germline ends. CDR3 sequence (DNA): TGTGCCTGGAGTGTATGGGGGCACAGGGAGTACGAGCAGTACTTC. Translated, it gives CAWSVWGHREYEQYF.

V gene TRBV3-1 (or the pseudogene TRBV3-2) combines with J gene TRBJ2-3; TRBD1 matches at 7 bases. CDR3 length equals 15 residues. Germline V gene sequence: CDR1 LGHDT, CDR2 YNNKEL (reference sequence). V trimming: 4 bases; J trimming: 4 bases; junction bases outside the gene matches: 8. The CDR3 region is CASSPDRVASDTQYF. For the CDR3, the DNA is TGTGCCAGCAGCCCCGACAGGGTGGCATCAGATACGCAGTATTTT.

This chain connects TRBV11-2 to TRBJ1-1; perhaps TRBD1 as D (6 bases). Germline CDR1 SGHAT, CDR2 FQNNGV. The V and J ends lost 5 bases and 1 base respectively, with 17 bases between them. This CDR3 has 16 residues. DNA of the CDR3: TGTGCCAGCAGCCGTGGGATTCAGGGGCGGAACACTGAAGCTTTCTTT. This sequence encodes CASSRGIQGRNTEAFF.

The CDR3 sequence: CASSQSREQGVNYGYTF. The CDR3 DNA reads as TGCGCCAGCAGCCAATCTCGGGAACAGGGGGTTAACTATGGCTACACCTTC. This chain connects TRBV4-1 to TRBJ1-2, with 8 bases fitting TRBD1. The CDR3 runs 17 residues. Germline loops: CDR1 MGHRA, CDR2 YSYEKL. Trimming cost V 2 bases and J 1 base; bases outside gene matches: 9.

The chain recombines TRBV3-1 (or the pseudogene TRBV3-2) with TRBJ1-1, with 11 bases identical to TRBD1. The CDR3 has 15 residues. The J segment lost 6 bases and the V segment lost 3 bases, leaving 6 bases of the junction unmatched. The germline CDR1 and CDR2 sequences are LGHDT and YNNKEL (reference sequence). CDR3 in DNA: TGTGCCAGCAGCCACGGACCGGGACAGGGGGCTGAAGCTTTCTTT. This gives the protein CASSHGPGQGAEAFF.

This rearrangement joins TRBV11-3 to TRBJ1-2, with D maybe TRBD1 (6 bases). V lost 5 bases and J 4 bases, leaving 14 bases between the germline ends. The germline gives CDR1 SGHNT, CDR2 YENEEA. The CDR3 contains 14 residues. The chain's CDR3 is CASSRSGGGYGYTF. The CDR3 bases are TGTGCCAGCAGCCGATCTGGGGGCGGCTATGGCTACACCTTC.

The DNA for the CDR3 is TGTGCCAGCAGCTTAATTGTCAGGGGATCATTTATTAGCAATCAGCCCCAGCATTTT. Translating it yields CASSLIVRGSFISNQPQHF. The chain is built from TRBV7-8 and TRBJ1-5; D might be TRBD1 (6 bases). CDR3 length equals 19 residues. V was trimmed by 2 bases and J by 0 bases, leaving 20 bases between them. The germline CDR1 and CDR2 sequences are SGHVS and FQNEAQ.

CDR3 nucleotides: TGCGCCAGCAGTGACACTACGGGGGGCCAACGAGAGACCCAGTACTTC. This encodes CASSDTTGGQRETQYF. V and J are TRBV4-1 and TRBJ2-5; D is possibly TRBD2 (7 bases). Germline CDR1 MGHRA, CDR2 YSYEKL. The CDR3 has 16 amino acids. Trimming took 6 bases from V and 4 from J, leaving 21 bases between them.

The J gene is TRBJ2-7, the V gene TRBV15; 11 bases match TRBD2. The J segment lost 0 bases and the V segment lost 4 bases, leaving 5 bases of the junction unmatched. This CDR3 has 16 amino acids. Per germline, CDR1 LNHNV and CDR2 YYDKDF (reference sequence). The chain's CDR3 is CATSMGLAENSYEQYF. As DNA, the CDR3 is TGTGCCACCAGCATGGGACTAGCGGAGAACTCCTACGAGCAGTACTTC.

V gene TRBV5-1 combines with J gene TRBJ2-2; D might be TRBD1 (6 bases). The V end was cut by 2 bases, the J end by 6 bases, with 20 bases between. CDR3 length: 17 residues. The germline V gene has CDR1 SGHRS and CDR2 YFSETQ. CDR3 in DNA: TGCGCCAGCAGCTTTACAGGGTTCGGGTTCTCACCCGGGGAGCTGTTTTTT. Protein sequence: CASSFTGFGFSPGELFF.